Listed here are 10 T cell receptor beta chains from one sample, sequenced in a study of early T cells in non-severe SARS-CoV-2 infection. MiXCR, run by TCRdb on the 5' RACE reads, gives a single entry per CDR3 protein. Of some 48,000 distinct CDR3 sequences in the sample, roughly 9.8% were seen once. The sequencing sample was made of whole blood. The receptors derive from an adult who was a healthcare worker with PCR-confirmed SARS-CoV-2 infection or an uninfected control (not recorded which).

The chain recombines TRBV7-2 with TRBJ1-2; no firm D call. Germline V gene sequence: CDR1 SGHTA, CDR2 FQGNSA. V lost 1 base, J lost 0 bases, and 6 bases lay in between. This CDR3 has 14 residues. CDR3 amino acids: CASSLEVSNYGYTF. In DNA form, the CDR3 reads TGTGCCAGCAGCTTAGAGGTGTCTAACTATGGCTACACCTTC. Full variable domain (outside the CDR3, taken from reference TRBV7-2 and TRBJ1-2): GAGVSQSPSNKVTEKGKDVELRCDPISGHTALYWYRQSLGQGLEFLIYFQGNSAPDKSGLPSDRFSAERTGGSVSTLTIQRTQQEDSAVYLCASSLEVSNYGYTFGSGTRLTVV.

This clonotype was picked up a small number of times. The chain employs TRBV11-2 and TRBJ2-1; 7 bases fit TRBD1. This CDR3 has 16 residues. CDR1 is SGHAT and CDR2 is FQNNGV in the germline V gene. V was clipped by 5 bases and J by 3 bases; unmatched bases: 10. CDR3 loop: CASSLLGGGGYNEQFF. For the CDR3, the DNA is TGTGCCAGCAGCCTCCTAGGGGGCGGCGGCTACAATGAGCAGTTCTTC.

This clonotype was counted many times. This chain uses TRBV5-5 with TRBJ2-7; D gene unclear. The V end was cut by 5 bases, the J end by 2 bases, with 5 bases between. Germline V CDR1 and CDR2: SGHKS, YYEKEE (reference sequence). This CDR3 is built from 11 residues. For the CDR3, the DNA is TGTGCCAGCAGTTTTACCTACGAGCAGTACTTC. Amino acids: CASSFTYEQYF. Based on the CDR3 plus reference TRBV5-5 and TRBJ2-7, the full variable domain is DAGVTQSPTHLIKTRGQQVTLRCSPISGHKSVSWYQQVLGQGPQFIFQYYEKEERGRGNFPDRFSARQFPNYSSELNVNALLLGDSALYLCASSFTYEQYFGPGTRLTVT.

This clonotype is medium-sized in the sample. CDR3 amino acids: CASSFTGQGRDEQYF. Here the CDR3 DNA reads TGTGCCAGCAGCTTTACGGGACAGGGGAGAGACGAGCAGTACTTC. The chain links TRBV9 to TRBJ2-7; TRBD1 agrees at 10 bases. V was clipped by 4 bases and J by 5 bases; unmatched bases: 9. The CDR3 spans 15 residues. Germline CDR1 reads SGDLS; CDR2 reads YYNGEE.

The CDR3: CASSQTSDTEAFF. CDR3 DNA sequence: TGTGCCAGCTCACAGACAAGTGACACTGAAGCTTTCTTT. V and J are TRBV18 and TRBJ1-1; D is undetermined. Trimming stripped 4 bases from V and 3 bases from J, with 9 bases between. Germline V lookup: CDR1 KGHSH, CDR2 LQKENI. The CDR3 extends over 13 amino acids.

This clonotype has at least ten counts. The CDR3 is CASSSGTSGSNGEQFF. CDR3 sequence (DNA): TGCGCCAGCAGCTCGGGGACTAGCGGGAGCAACGGTGAGCAGTTCTTC. This rearrangement joins TRBV5-1 to TRBJ2-1, with TRBD2 matching over 14 bases. This CDR3 comprises 16 residues. Per germline, CDR1 SGHRS and CDR2 YFSETQ. The junction had 8 bases not matched to a gene; V was cut back by 3 bases and J by 9 bases.

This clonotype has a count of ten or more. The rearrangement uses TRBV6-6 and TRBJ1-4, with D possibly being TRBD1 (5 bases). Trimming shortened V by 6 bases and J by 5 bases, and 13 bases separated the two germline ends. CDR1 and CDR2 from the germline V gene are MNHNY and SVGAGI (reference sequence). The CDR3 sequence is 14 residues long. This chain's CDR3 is CASSWDGRNEKLFF. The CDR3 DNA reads TGTGCCAGCAGCTGGGACGGCCGAAATGAAAAACTGTTTTTT.

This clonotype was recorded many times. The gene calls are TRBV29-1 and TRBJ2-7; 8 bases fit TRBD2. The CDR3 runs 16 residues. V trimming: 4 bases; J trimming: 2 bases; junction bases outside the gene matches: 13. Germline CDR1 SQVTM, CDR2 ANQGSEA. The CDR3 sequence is CSVGGASGQTPYEQYF. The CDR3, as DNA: TGCAGCGTTGGTGGGGCTAGCGGGCAAACACCCTACGAGCAGTACTTC.

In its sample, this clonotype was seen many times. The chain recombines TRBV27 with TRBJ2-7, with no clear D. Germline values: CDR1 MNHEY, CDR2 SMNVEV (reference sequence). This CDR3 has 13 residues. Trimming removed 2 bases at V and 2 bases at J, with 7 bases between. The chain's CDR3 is CASSLAGPYEQYF. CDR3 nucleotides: TGTGCCAGCAGTTTAGCTGGCCCCTACGAGCAGTACTTC.

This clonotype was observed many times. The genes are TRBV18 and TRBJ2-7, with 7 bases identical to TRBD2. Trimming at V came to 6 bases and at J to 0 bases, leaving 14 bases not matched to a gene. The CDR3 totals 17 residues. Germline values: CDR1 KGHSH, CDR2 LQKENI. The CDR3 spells CASSPSIGGSVSYEQYF. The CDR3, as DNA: TGTGCCAGCTCTCCGAGCATCGGCGGGAGTGTCTCCTACGAGCAGTACTTC.